Following are 15 T cell receptor beta chains from one sample sequenced in a study of blood T cells in healthy people across ages. It was with a sample-barcoded 5' primer and a J-beta primer mix that a second PCR of roughly 7 to 12 cycles was run. TCRdb re-called the 5' RACE reads with MiXCR, one entry per CDR3 protein. The table has about 970,000 distinct CDR3 sequences, around 54% seen once. Sequenced sample: blood. The source is a woman in her sixties in good health.

The rearrangement uses TRBV3-1 and TRBJ2-2, with D possibly being TRBD1 or TRBD2 (6 bases each). The germline gives CDR1 LGHDT, CDR2 YNNKEL (reference sequence). The CDR3 has 16 amino acids. With 4 bases removed from V and 2 bases from J, the gap between germline ends came to 14 bases. The CDR3 reads CASSRRGASNTGELFF. The CDR3 coding sequence is TGTGCCAGCAGCCGGAGGGGGGCTTCAAACACCGGGGAGCTGTTTTTT.

The rearrangement links TRBV6-2 or TRBV6-3 to TRBJ2-5; possible D gene TRBD2, 5 bases. There are 16 residues in the CDR3. V was trimmed by 5 bases and J by 1 base, leaving 17 bases between them. Germline V lookup: CDR1 MNHEY, CDR2 SVGEGT. The CDR3 here is CASSPRGSDLQETQYF. CDR3 DNA sequence: TGTGCCAGCAGTCCTCGGGGTAGCGACCTCCAAGAGACCCAGTACTTC.

J is TRBJ2-7 and V is TRBV3-1, with D perhaps TRBD2 (6 bases). Germline CDR1 is LGHDT and CDR2 is YNNKEL (reference sequence). The CDR3 loop spans 14 amino acids. V dropped 7 bases and J dropped 2 bases, with 15 bases sitting between them. The CDR3 sequence is CASNWGDQTYEQYF. The DNA of the CDR3 is TGTGCCAGCAACTGGGGGGACCAGACCTACGAGCAGTACTTC.

A few counts support this clonotype. The chain has TRBV5-6 and TRBJ2-1; 9 bases are a match to TRBD2. This CDR3 spans 16 amino acids. Germline loops: CDR1 SGHDT, CDR2 YYEEEE. The ends lost 4 bases at V and 2 bases at J; junction bases unmatched: 7. The DNA of the CDR3 is TGTGCCAGCAGCCAAACTCTAGCGGGAACCTACAATGAGCAGTTCTTC. Its protein product is CASSQTLAGTYNEQFF.

The CDR3 sequence is CSVFLAGPYNEQFF. CDR3 nucleotide sequence: TGCAGCGTCTTCCTAGCGGGACCCTACAATGAGCAGTTCTTC. The chain couples TRBV29-1 to TRBJ2-1, with 9 positions matching TRBD2. The CDR3 spans 14 residues. J was trimmed by 2 bases and V by 6 bases; bases with no gene match: 5. Germline CDR1 SQVTM, CDR2 ANQGSEA.

The rearrangement links TRBV14 to TRBJ2-1; unclear D gene. Trimming took 1 base from V and 9 from J, leaving 13 bases between them. The germline CDR1 and CDR2 sequences are SGHDN and FVKESK. The CDR3 spans 14 residues. CDR3 DNA: TGTGCCAGCAGCCAAGGCCCGGGTTTGGGTGAGCAGTTCTTC. Translated, it gives CASSQGPGLGEQFF.

The chain couples TRBV6-5 to TRBJ2-7; D may be TRBD1 (5 bases). The CDR3 has 13 residues. V was cut by 2 bases and J by 6 bases, with 11 bases left in between. Looked up from germline, CDR1 is MNHEY and CDR2 is SVGAGI. CDR3 coding DNA: TGTGCCAGCAGTTACCCAGGGTCTGGCGAGCAGTACTTC. Amino acid sequence: CASSYPGSGEQYF.

V and J are TRBV7-2 and TRBJ2-1; D is undetermined. This CDR3 is built from 15 residues. Per germline, CDR1 SGHTA and CDR2 FQGNSA. V was clipped by 3 bases and J by 9 bases, with 18 bases between them. This CDR3 is CASSFVPGEFGEQFF. CDR3 DNA sequence: TGTGCCAGCAGCTTTGTCCCGGGTGAGTTCGGTGAGCAGTTCTTC.

The chain uses TRBV7-6 and TRBJ2-7; no definite D call. The V end was cut by 5 bases, the J end by 2 bases, with 10 bases between. CDR1 and CDR2 from the germline V gene are SGHVS and FNYEAQ. CDR3 length equals 13 residues. The CDR3, as DNA: TGTGCCAGCAGCCATGGTGAGACCTACGAGCAGTACTTC. It is translated as CASSHGETYEQYF.

The CDR3 is CASNPLKPGANVLTF. CDR3 nucleotides: TGTGCCAGCAATCCCCTAAAGCCTGGGGCCAACGTCCTGACTTTC. This chain uses TRBV12-3 or TRBV12-4 with TRBJ2-6; D is undetermined. V was clipped by 7 bases and J by 2 bases, with 12 bases between them. The CDR3 contains 15 residues.

This chain links TRBV7-2 with TRBJ1-2; possibly TRBD1 for D (6 bases). V lost 5 bases to trimming and J lost 1 base, with 17 bases between them. The germline V gene has CDR1 SGHTA and CDR2 FQGNSA. There are 16 residues in the CDR3. CDR3 coding DNA: TGTGCCAGCAGCGACATCACAGGGAAGGGTAACTATGGCTACACCTTC. It specifies CASSDITGKGNYGYTF. Full variable domain (missing parts from reference TRBV7-2 and TRBJ1-2): GAGVSQSPSNKVTEKGKDVELRCDPISGHTALYWYRQSLGQGLEFLIYFQGNSAPDKSGLPSDRFSAERTGGSVSTLTIQRTQQEDSAVYLCASSDITGKGNYGYTFGSGTRLTVV.

The rearrangement joins TRBV24-1 to TRBJ2-1; TRBD2 matches 8 bases. The CDR3 spans 19 residues. Germline CDR1 and CDR2: KGHDR and SFDVKD. The junction had 15 bases not matched to a gene; V was cut back by 5 bases and J by 1 base. In DNA form, the CDR3 reads TGTGCCACCAGTGTAGGGGGACTAGGCGGGAGAAGGTCCTACAATGAGCAGTTCTTC. It yields the protein CATSVGGLGGRRSYNEQFF.

This clonotype was seen a few times. The chain employs TRBV18 and TRBJ2-7, with TRBD1 matching 8 bases. The CDR3 covers 15 residues. Trimming took 3 bases from V and 6 from J; bases not matched to a gene: 10. Germline CDR1 and CDR2: KGHSH and LQKENI. The CDR3 reads CASSPRRDRLSEQYF. The CDR3 coding sequence is TGTGCCAGCTCACCCCGTCGGGACAGGTTAAGCGAGCAGTACTTC.

The V call is TRBV7-9, the J call TRBJ2-5; D unclear. The CDR3 extends over 14 amino acids. Trimming shortened V by 2 bases and J by 7 bases, and 14 bases separated the two germline ends. The germline CDR1 and CDR2 sequences are SEHNR and FQNEAQ (reference sequence). The CDR3 coding sequence is TGTGCCAGCAGCTTAAAGAACGGACCGGGGACCCAGTACTTC. Translating gives CASSLKNGPGTQYF.

This chain links TRBV5-6 with TRBJ2-7, with 7 bases that match TRBD2. The CDR3 sequence is 15 residues long. Unmatched junction bases numbered 10, after V lost 5 bases and J lost 2 bases. CDR1 is SGHDT, CDR2 YYEEEE, per germline. CDR3 coding DNA: TGTGCCAGCAGTCCCCTCGCGGGAGCTACCTACGAGCAGTACTTC. It yields the protein CASSPLAGATYEQYF.